Listed below are T cell receptor beta chains from one sample, sequenced in a study of T cell repertoires in ileal Crohn's disease. Clones were sequenced by immunoSEQ multiplex PCR, and TCRdb holds only the in-frame ones, with some missing. The profile shows approximately 1,300 clones, 60% to 85% of them singletons. Material: ileal tissue. The source is an adult with Crohn's disease. The CDR3 runs from the conserved cysteine through the conserved F or W. The D gene is left open where the match is weak. Clone size is stated in some rows and not others, as once, few, many or a class when expanded.

d_gene	v_gene	j_gene	abundance	len	CDR3aa	CDR3nt
TRBD2	TRBV10-3	TRBJ2-5	once	15	CAISALAGGLETQYF	TGTGCCATCAGCGCACTAGCGGGGGGGTTGGAGACCCAGTACTTC
-	TRBV5-1	TRBJ1-3	-	15	CASSFLPDSGNTIYF	TGCGCCAGCAGCTTTTTGCCGGACTCTGGAAACACCATATATTTT
-	TRBV11-2	TRBJ2-1	-	14	CASSPSRGANEQFF	TGTGCCAGCAGCCCATCCAGGGGAGCCAATGAGCAGTTCTTC
TRBD2	TRBV13	TRBJ2-7	-	17	CASSSGTSGGPLFEQYF	TGTGCCAGCAGCTCCGGTACTAGCGGGGGCCCCCTGTTCGAGCAGTACTTC
-	TRBV11-1	TRBJ2-1	-	12	CASSFRDNEQFF	TGTGCCAGCAGCTTCCGGGACAATGAGCAGTTCTTC
-	TRBV9	TRBJ1-5	-	18	CASSPSTTEEVGNQPQHF	TGTGCCAGCAGCCCCTCGACAACAGAGGAAGTAGGCAATCAGCCCCAGCATTTT
TRBD1	TRBV2	TRBJ2-7	once	14	CASNPGTASYEQYF	TGTGCCAGCAATCCCGGGACAGCCTCCTACGAGCAGTACTTC
-	TRBV30	TRBJ1-3	-	14	CAWTDGGTGNTIYF	TGTGCCTGGACCGACGGGGGCACTGGAAACACCATATATTTT
-	TRBV7-9	TRBJ1-4	-	15	CASSRQTATNEKLFF	TGTGCCAGCAGCCGACAGACTGCAACTAATGAAAAACTGTTTTTT
-	TRBV4-2	TRBJ2-7	once	16	CASSPQGQKTTYEQYF	TGTGCCAGCAGCCCCCAGGGGCAGAAAACGACCTACGAGCAGTACTTC
-	TRBV6-6	TRBJ1-2	-	15	CASTPSVSGAGGYTF	TGTGCCAGCACCCCTTCCGTATCAGGAGCCGGTGGCTACACCTTC
-	TRBV6-6	TRBJ1-5	-	12	CASSSNDAPQHF	TGTGCCAGCAGCTCGAATGATGCGCCCCAGCATTTT
TRBD1	TRBV30	TRBJ2-7	once	13	CAWEQGASYEQYF	TGTGCCTGGGAACAGGGGGCGTCATACGAGCAGTACTTC
TRBD1	TRBV7-6	TRBJ2-7	-	17	CASSSPQPGTGNGEQYF	TGTGCCAGCAGCTCGCCCCAACCAGGGACAGGCAATGGCGAGCAGTACTTC
-	TRBV13	TRBJ2-3	-	17	CASSLGRGGGGTDTQYF	TGTGCCAGCAGCTTAGGCCGTGGGGGCGGGGGCACAGATACGCAGTATTTT
TRBD2	TRBV5-6	TRBJ2-1	-	14	CASSLLAGLNEQFF	TGTGCCAGCAGCTTACTAGCGGGCCTCAATGAGCAGTTCTTC
-	TRBV5-1	TRBJ2-1	-	15	CASSLLYKWYNEQFF	TGCGCCAGCAGCTTACTATACAAATGGTACAATGAGCAGTTCTTC
-	TRBV6-1	TRBJ1-1	-	15	CASSAKLFMNTEAFF	TGTGCCAGCAGTGCAAAGCTATTCATGAACACTGAAGCTTTCTTT
-	TRBV6-1	TRBJ1-2	-	13	CASSESLAGGYTF	TGTGCCAGCAGTGAAAGTTTGGCAGGTGGCTACACCTTC
-	TRBV6-5	TRBJ2-2	-	13	CASKTADTGELFF	TGTGCCAGCAAAACGGCGGACACCGGGGAGCTGTTTTTT
-	TRBV6-1	TRBJ2-1	-	12	CASSFQGWQQFF	TGTGCCAGCAGCTTCCAGGGATGGCAGCAGTTCTTC
-	TRBV5-1	TRBJ2-5	-	15	CASGFQSRIEETQYF	TGCGCCAGCGGGTTTCAATCTAGGATCGAAGAGACCCAGTACTTC
-	TRBV27	TRBJ2-7	-	14	CASSPTGGYYEQYF	TGTGCCAGCAGCCCTACTGGCGGGTACTACGAGCAGTACTTC
TRBD2	TRBV11-2	TRBJ2-3	once	15	CASSLGLAGADTQYF	TGTGCCAGCAGCTTAGGGCTAGCGGGGGCAGATACGCAGTATTTT
TRBD2	TRBV5-5	TRBJ2-7	few	13	CASSTGGYYEQYF	TGTGCCAGCAGCACGGGGGGATACTACGAGCAGTACTTC
-	TRBV6-6	TRBJ1-5	few	15	CASSTQSGKYQPQHF	TGTGCCAGCAGCACACAGTCGGGGAAATATCAGCCCCAGCATTTT
TRBD1	TRBV5-6	TRBJ1-2	-	15	CASSLGQGLNYGYTF	TGTGCCAGCAGCTTGGGACAGGGTCTGAACTATGGCTACACCTTC
TRBD2	TRBV10-3	TRBJ2-1	-	14	CATTGTSGTNEQFF	TGTGCCACAACCGGGACTAGCGGTACCAATGAGCAGTTCTTC
-	TRBV5-1	TRBJ2-7	-	14	CASSLDREGGEQYF	TGCGCCAGCAGCTTGGACAGGGAAGGTGGCGAGCAGTACTTC